This T cell receptor (beta chain) was identified in a study of high-grade serous ovarian cancer treatment subgroups (dated by TCRdb to 2020 to 2022). Notes on the research overall: Sequencing yielded a mean of about 15,000 reads and some 7,500 unique TCR beta rearrangements per sample. The study profiled TCR beta repertoires in high-grade serous ovarian cancer patients grouped by complete gross resection or neoadjuvant chemotherapy response under a laparoscopic triage algorithm. The cohort comprised some 30 patients: about ten with no residual disease after primary surgery (R0), about ten excellent NACT responders, and about ten poor NACT responders. Each patient contributed one primary tumor and two metastatic tumor samples, giving about 83 samples in total.

Beyond this particular receptor, the publication reports: TCR clonal relatedness correlated positively with neoantigen level and, by trend, with copy number variation and mutation load from whole-genome sequencing. TCR repertoire analyses focused on CDR3; CDR1 and CDR2 were not analyzed. Repertoire similarity between tumors from the same patient ranged from about 0.095 to 0.85, while tumors from different patients showed almost no similarity. Spatial information was not captured by bulk tumor TCR sequencing, so insight into HGSC tumor complexity and diversity was limited.

The 85 to 90 tumor samples were subjected to high-throughput TCR profiling using ImmunoSEQ. The paper's processing steps were these. Repertoire diversity metrics included richness (unique productive sequences), clonality, evenness and relatedness; Bhattacharyya coefficient assessed similarity between samples. In a sensitivity analysis, TCRs with fewer than two reads were excluded, and consistent conclusions were obtained. TCRdb took this table from immuneACCESS and kept in-frame rearrangements with V and J called. Such tables lack part of the clones; where checked against another copy, unresolved V genes explain under half of the gap, and the rest is unexplained. That table supplies the V and J calls and clone size; D and trimming were determined from the DNA. The sample records 9,500 to 15,000 clones, 88% of which are singletons. Clones ranked in the top ten supply around 2.9% of the sample. At the junction V is shortened by 4 bases and J by 5 bases; bases outside the gene matches: 2. The CDR3, cysteine through phenylalanine, is 13 amino acids long. CDR3 DNA is the only sequence kept; it has 39 bases, read in frame from the first base. The germline V gene encodes CDR1 KGHSH and CDR2 LQKENI.

As regards this clone: Its antigen specificity is not known. No much larger clone exists at a distance of one base, and base qualities are not known.

Tumor samples were collected prior to definitive surgery or chemotherapy. Genomic DNA was extracted by the MD Anderson Biospecimen Extraction Resource, and TCR sequencing was done by the MD Anderson Cancer Genomics Laboratory. The specimen sequenced was tumor tissue. This clonotype was sampled from a human donor with high-grade serous ovarian cancer. This receptor chain uses TRBV18 and TRBJ2-5; 9 nucleotides in the junction match TRBD2. The CDR3 in this case is CASSQLAGETQYF. The sequenced DNA is TGTGCCAGCTCACAACTAGCGGGTGAGACCCAGTACTTC.